The T cell receptor beta chain under discussion was sequenced for a study of tumor-infiltrating lymphocytes in primary liver carcinoma. Points from the study as a whole: Only around 7-25% of top clones occurred in all five tumor regions.

CDR1 and CDR2 (germline): SGHAT, FQNNGV. The CDR3 sequence is 15 residues long. Researchers generated TCR beta cDNA from around 0.55 ug of total RNA, relying on a constant-region primer. Three nested multiplex PCR rounds, a slightly modified ARM-PCR method, built the TCR beta libraries. Amplification in the first two PCR rounds was performed using TRBV1-TRBV30 forward primers and a C-beta reverse primer for around 9 cycles each. TCRdb redid the calling of the multiplex PCR reads with MiXCR, one entry per CDR3 protein. The sample includes approximately 110,000 distinct CDR3 sequences, 50% to 80% seen only once; the top ten take 8% to 9%. For each extraction, RNA and DNA were obtained together from roughly 20-30 mg of unsorted bulk tissue. The study sampled five separate regions from each tumor. As for this clonotype: Its target is unknown. At one of its ends the junction is not consistent with the germline gene, which may arise from a read error.

This TCR derives from an older woman with primary liver carcinoma and hepatitis B virus infection. The chain combines TRBV11-2 with TRBJ2-3; 7 positions match TRBD2. The specimen sequenced was liver tumor tissue from sampling region 3. The subset: tumor region T3, left-lateral pole. The CDR3 DNA reads TGTACCAGCAGCCCTGGACTAGTGGGCCCAGATGCGCTGTATTTT. This encodes CTSSPGLVGPDALYF.